These 30 T cell receptor beta chains were all obtained from the same sample, sequenced in a study of tumor and adjacent non-tumor tissue in lung cancer. The library came from three nested PCR rounds adapted from ARM-PCR protocols. Each CDR3 protein is one row after TCRdb ran MiXCR on the multiplex PCR reads. The sample has roughly 140,000 distinct CDR3 sequences; around 66% are singletons. This sample's RNA came from whole unsorted tissue. Sequenced sample: lung tumor tissue. The receptors were sampled from a man in his 60s with small cell lung cancer.

This clonotype was observed a few times. The chain is built from TRBV20-1 and TRBJ1-1; possible D gene TRBD1, 5 bases. Trimming removed 1 base from V and 4 bases from J, with 7 bases in between. Per the germline V gene, CDR1 is DFQATT and CDR2 is SNEGSKA (reference sequence). The CDR3 is 12 amino acids. The CDR3, as DNA: TGCAGTGCTAGAGTACAGGTCACTGAAGCTTTCTTT. The encoded protein is CSARVQVTEAFF.

A remark on this clonotype: One junction end does not reproduce the germline sequence, and a read error may be involved. The J gene is TRBJ1-2, the V gene TRBV7-8; D is ambiguous. The CDR3 has 14 residues. CDR1 is SGHVS and CDR2 is FQNEAQ in the germline V gene. The CDR3: CASGLAGGGYGYTF. In DNA form, the CDR3 reads TGTGCCAGCGGCTTAGCGGGAGGAGGGTACGGCTACACCTTC. Variable domain in full (rest from reference TRBV7-8 and TRBJ1-2): GAGVSQSPRYKVAKRGQDVALRCDPISGHVSLFWYQQALGQGPEFLTYFQNEAQLDKSGLPSDRFFAERPEGSVSTLKIQRTQQEDSAVYLCASGLAGGGYGYTFGSGTRLTVV.

The V call is TRBV12-3 or TRBV12-4, the J call TRBJ2-7; the match to TRBD1 covers 7 bases. J was trimmed by 8 bases and V by 6 bases; bases with no gene match: 10. The CDR3 covers 13 residues. This CDR3 reads CASSRQGRYKQYF. The CDR3 region has the DNA TGTGCCAGCAGCCGACAGGGAAGGTACAAGCAGTACTTC.

This clonotype was observed at least ten times. This sequence joins TRBV6-5 and TRBJ1-1; 7 nucleotides align to TRBD1. V lost 6 bases to trimming and J lost 3 bases; unmatched junction nucleotides: 7. This CDR3 contains 14 residues. Germline V lookup: CDR1 MNHEY, CDR2 SVGAGI. The CDR3 loop reads CASRYRGPYTEAFF. The CDR3 DNA reads as TGTGCCAGCAGGTACAGGGGCCCATACACTGAAGCTTTCTTT.

Concerning this clonotype itself: The CDR3 does not close with the conserved phenylalanine or tryptophan, likely indicating a read error. The CDR3 bases are TGTGCCACCTCACCCCGGGACTCCCCCTACAATGAGCAGTTCTTA. Translating gives CATSPRDSPYNEQFL. This sequence joins TRBV6-2 or TRBV6-3 and TRBJ2-1; the D gene is possibly TRBD2 (6 bases). Trimming cost V 10 bases and J 2 bases, with 18 bases left between them. CDR1 and CDR2 from the germline V gene are MNHEY and SVGEGT. This CDR3 is built from 15 residues.

About this clonotype: Here the CDR3 omits its conserved ending phenylalanine or tryptophan, so a read error is the likely source. The chain links TRBV7-8 to TRBJ2-7, with 10 bases lining up with TRBD2. Trimming at V came to 3 bases and at J to 4 bases, leaving 6 bases not matched to a gene. The CDR3 length is 15 residues. Germline CDR1 is SGHVS and CDR2 is FQNEAQ. CDR3 nucleotide sequence: TGTGCCAGCAGCTTCCCAGCGGGAGGGCCTTACGAGCAGTACTTA. Encoded protein: CASSFPAGGPYEQYL.

Points on this clonotype: Germline is not matched at one junction end, which may reflect a read error. The genes are TRBV11-2 and TRBJ2-3; weak D call: TRBD1 (6 bases). The CDR3 consists of 15 residues. Per germline, CDR1 SGHAT and CDR2 FQNNGV. As DNA, the CDR3 is TGTGTCAGCAGCTTAGGGGGAAGGAGCACAGATACGCAGTACTTT. Translation gives CVSSLGGRSTDTQYF.

This clonotype occurred many times. This chain uses TRBV12-3 or TRBV12-4 with TRBJ2-2; 10 bases are a match to TRBD2. This CDR3 is built from 19 residues. V trimming: 5 bases; J trimming: 6 bases; junction bases outside the gene matches: 18. CDR3: CASSPLIGKSGRASGELFF. The CDR3 region has the DNA TGTGCCAGCAGTCCCTTGATCGGGAAAAGCGGGAGGGCCTCCGGGGAGCTGTTTTTT.

A note on this clonotype: A read error may be the cause here, since a much bigger clone is one base away. The chain links TRBV29-1 to TRBJ2-3; the D gene is possibly TRBD1 (6 bases). The CDR3 has 15 amino acids. Germline CDR1 SQVTM, CDR2 ANQGSEA. V gave up 4 bases and J gave up 3 bases, with 17 bases separating them. CDR3 protein: CSVGGSSQGTDTQYF. The CDR3 nucleotides are TGCAGCGTTGGGGGCTCCAGCCAGGGGACAGATACGCAGTATTTT.

Points on this clonotype: A junction end diverges from the germline sequence, so it may reflect a read error. The rearrangement links TRBV20-1 to TRBJ2-1, with D possibly called TRBD1 or TRBD2 (6 bases each). Germline CDR1 reads DFQATT; CDR2 reads SNEGSKA (reference sequence). This CDR3 is 15 amino acids long. Here the CDR3 reads CSAGGQGRSYNEQFF. The CDR3 DNA sequence: TGCAGTGCGGGGGGTCAGGGGCGCTCCTACAATGAGCAATTCTTC.

This chain joins TRBV19 and TRBJ1-6, with 7 bases that match TRBD1. This CDR3 has 14 residues. Per germline, CDR1 LNHDA and CDR2 SQIVND (reference sequence). Trimming cost V 7 bases and J 4 bases; bases outside gene matches: 4. The CDR3 region is CASTGGFYNSPLHF. The CDR3 region has the DNA TGTGCCAGTACAGGGGGGTTTTATAATTCACCCCTCCACTTT.

Notes on this clonotype: This may stem from a read error, because a much larger clone lies one nucleotide away. V and J are TRBV12-3 or TRBV12-4 and TRBJ2-1; the D gene is possibly TRBD2 (5 bases). This CDR3 is 13 amino acids long. The CDR3 bases are TGTGCCAGCAGTTTAGCGAGAGGGTATGAGCGGTTCTTC. It translates to CASSLARGYERFF.

On this clonotype itself: This is likely a read error, given that the CDR3 carries no conserved phenylalanine or tryptophan at its end. The genes are TRBV11-3 and TRBJ2-1; 7 bases match TRBD2. The CDR3 is 17 amino acids. The germline V gene encodes CDR1 SGHNT and CDR2 YENEEA. V lost 4 bases and J lost 2; bases outside the gene matches: 11. The DNA of the CDR3 is TGTGCCAGCAGCTCGAGACTAGCAGGAGGGCCCTACAATGAGCAGTTCCTC. Residues: CASSSRLAGGPYNEQFL.

This clonotype was found a few times. The chain couples TRBV10-2 to TRBJ2-1; weak D call: TRBD1 (5 bases). Germline values: CDR1 WSHSY, CDR2 SAAADI. V lost 8 bases to trimming and J lost 8 bases, with 10 bases between them. The CDR3 contains 11 residues. CDR3 amino acids: CASGQGHEQFF. The CDR3 DNA reads as TGCGCCAGCGGGCAGGGTCATGAGCAGTTCTTC.

A remark on this clonotype: Here the CDR3 omits its conserved ending phenylalanine or tryptophan, so a read error is the likely source. The DNA is left out, because the CDR3 cannot be placed on it with certainty; the CDR3 is given as TCRdb lists it. The chain uses TRBV29-1 and TRBJ1-2. Germline V lookup: CDR1 SQVTM, CDR2 ANQGSEA. Including both end residues, the CDR3 is 11 amino acids long. CDR3 sequence: CSVTGSEVPTL.

This clonotype was counted between two and nine times. V is TRBV25-1 and J is TRBJ2-7; 8 bases fit TRBD1. After removal of 6 bases from V and 5 bases from J, the junction contained 9 bases not matched to a gene. The CDR3 runs to 14 residues. Germline loops: CDR1 MGHDK, CDR2 SYGVNS. The CDR3 coding sequence is TGTGCCAGCAGGAAAGCAGGGGGCAAGAACGAGCAGTACTTC. Translating gives CASRKAGGKNEQYF.

The table lists this clonotype with a few counts. The chain combines TRBV7-8 with TRBJ2-3, with TRBD2 matching over 8 bases. The CDR3 runs 15 residues. In germline, CDR1 is SGHVS, CDR2 FQNEAQ. V lost 4 bases to trimming and J lost 4 bases; unmatched junction nucleotides: 7. The CDR3 sequence: CASSSIPGRADTQYF. The CDR3 bases are TGTGCCAGCAGCTCAATTCCCGGGAGGGCAGATACGCAGTATTTT.

In the case of this clonotype: A read error may account for a junction end that differs from germline. This chain joins TRBV12-3 or TRBV12-4 and TRBJ2-5, with 13 nucleotides matching TRBD2. The CDR3 is 18 amino acids. CDR3 nucleotide sequence: TGTGCCAGCAGTTCCGGGACTAGCGGGACCTATGGCGAAGAGACCCACTACTTC. Protein: CASSSGTSGTYGEETHYF.

The V and J genes are TRBV6-5 and TRBJ1-6; no clear D. Trimming took 8 bases from V and 6 from J, leaving 17 bases between them. Germline V gives CDR1 MNHEY, CDR2 SVGAGI. The CDR3 is made up of 15 amino acids. DNA for the CDR3: TGTGCCAGCCGGATGCGGGCAGACTGTAATTCACCCCTCCACTTT. Encoded protein: CASRMRADCNSPLHF.

Remarks on this clonotype: At one end the junction does not follow the germline gene, possibly because of a read error. The CDR3, as DNA: TGTACCAGCACTCTTCCGGGACAGGGATTTTCCGAAGAGACCCAGTACTTC. This gives the protein CTSTLPGQGFSEETQYF. The chain recombines TRBV28 with TRBJ2-5; 9 positions agree with TRBD1. In germline, CDR1 is MDHEN, CDR2 SYDVKM. The CDR3 loop spans 17 amino acids.

The rearrangement joins TRBV5-1 to TRBJ2-1; 9 bases are a match to TRBD1. The CDR3 extends over 15 amino acids. CDR1 is SGHRS, CDR2 YFSETQ, per germline. The V gene end was trimmed by 2 bases and the J gene end by 1 base; junction bases not matched to a gene: 1. In DNA, the CDR3 is TGCGCCAGCAGCTTAGGGACAGGGTCCTACAATGAGCAGTTCTTC. Translation: CASSLGTGSYNEQFF.

The chain is built from TRBV11-3 and TRBJ2-1; the match to TRBD2 covers 14 bases. This CDR3 has 17 residues. Germline trimming cut 4 bases from V and 7 bases from J; bases unmatched to any gene: 9. Germline CDR1 reads SGHNT; CDR2 reads YENEEA. CDR3 loop: CASSSRLAGGHYNEQFF. The CDR3, as DNA: TGTGCCAGCAGCTCGAGACTAGCGGGAGGGCACTATAATGAGCAGTTCTTC.

There are a few counts of this clonotype. The V and J genes are TRBV30 and TRBJ2-5; D is possibly TRBD2 (7 bases). The V and J ends lost 0 bases and 5 bases respectively, with 13 bases between them. In germline, CDR1 is GTSNPN, CDR2 SVGIG (reference sequence). CDR3 length: 14 amino acids. The CDR3 is CAWSVPGGRETQYF. The CDR3, as DNA: TGTGCCTGGAGTGTACCGGGGGGCCGGGAGACCCAGTACTTC.

About this clonotype itself: No conserved phenylalanine or tryptophan is present at the end of the CDR3, so a read error is the likely explanation. This chain uses TRBV6-6 with TRBJ1-2; no firm D call. The length of the CDR3 is 12 residues. V lost 0 bases, J lost 1 base, and 0 bases lay in between. The germline CDR1 and CDR2 sequences are MNHNY and SVGAGI (reference sequence). CDR3 loop: CASSYSNYGYTY. CDR3 DNA sequence: TGTGCCAGCAGTTACTCTAACTATGGCTACACCTAC.

This clonotype came up many times. This chain uses TRBV5-4 with TRBJ2-6; D is ambiguous. The CDR3 has 16 residues. The V and J ends lost 1 base and 0 bases respectively, with 8 bases between them. In germline, CDR1 is SGHNT, CDR2 YYREEE (reference sequence). The DNA of the CDR3 is TGTGCCAGCAGCTTGAAGGCCCGCTCTGGGGCCAACGTCCTGACTTTC. This gives the protein CASSLKARSGANVLTF.

Concerning this clonotype itself: This may be a read error: a much more frequent sequence differs by one nucleotide. The DNA for the CDR3 is TGTGCCAGCAGTTACTTGATCCCTTGGCCAGGGACAAATCAGCCCCAGCATTTT. Translation gives CASSYLIPWPGTNQPQHF. The rearrangement joins TRBV6-5 to TRBJ1-5; TRBD1 might be the D (6 bases). The CDR3 length is 18 residues. Trimming took 1 base from V and 4 from J, leaving 20 bases between them. The V gene's germline CDR1 is MNHEY and CDR2 SVGAGI.

This clonotype was recorded only once. The CDR3 does not close with the conserved phenylalanine or tryptophan, likely indicating a read error. The limits of the CDR3 on the DNA are not certain, so only TCRdb's listed CDR3 is given. The rearrangement joins TRBV11-3 to TRBJ2-7; TRBD1, the table's D call, lacks a check against the DNA. CDR1 and CDR2 (germline): SGHNT, YENEEA. The CDR3 has 14 residues if both end residues are counted. CDR3 region: CASSLAQVSYEQYY.

This clonotype was recorded many times. The chain uses TRBV29-1 and TRBJ1-1, with a weak D call TRBD1 (5 bases). Germline CDR1 and CDR2: SQVTM and ANQGSEA. With 3 bases removed from V and 5 bases from J, the gap between germline ends came to 13 bases. This CDR3 is 13 amino acids long. CDR3 amino acids: CSVDFREGTEAFF. The CDR3 bases are TGCAGCGTTGACTTCAGGGAGGGGACTGAAGCTTTCTTT.

Comment on this clonotype: A much larger clone differs by one base, so this may be a read error. V usage is TRBV12-3 or TRBV12-4 and J usage is TRBJ2-4, with TRBD2 matching 9 bases. The CDR3 loop spans 17 amino acids. Trimming removed 3 bases from V and 0 bases from J; junction bases left unmatched: 6. As DNA, the CDR3 is TGTGCCAGCAGTTTTATAAGCGGGGGGATAGCCAAAAACATTCAGTACTTC. Translating gives CASSFISGGIAKNIQYF.

The chain uses TRBV6-1 and TRBJ2-7; 9 bases match TRBD1. This CDR3 region has 14 residues. The V gene's germline CDR1 is MNHNS and CDR2 SASEGT. CDR3 DNA sequence: TGTGGCAGCATACATGACAGGGGGTTCTACGAGCAGTACGTC. Its translation: CGSIHDRGFYEQYV.